This TCR beta chain was sequenced during a study of OX40 agonist ivuxolimab in advanced cancers. Study summary: The study gave patients intravenous ivuxolimab at 0.01 to 10 mg/kg every 2 weeks. Cohort: roughly 79% men, mean age approximately 60, aged about 20 to 85. Two patients with cutaneous melanoma and one with hepatocellular carcinoma, three in total, showed partial responses.

This CDR3 comprises 11 residues. Germline V lookup: CDR1 GTSNPN, CDR2 SVGIG (reference sequence). Deletions cut 2 bases from V and 8 bases from J, with 10 bases between. The cohort excluded patients with autoimmune disease history or systemic immunosuppression. Produced via immunoSEQ multiplex PCR; TCRdb's table is partial and in-frame only. The sample yields tens of thousands of clones, under 90% seen once. This rearrangement joins TRBV30 to TRBJ2-7; D uncertain. The sequenced sample was CD4+ or CD8+ T cells sorted from blood, obtained in a trial of the OX40 agonist ivuxolimab. This clonotype was sampled from an adult with an advanced solid tumor such as melanoma, head and neck, liver or kidney cancer. The CDR3 here is CAWSSGGKQYF. The DNA for the CDR3 is TGTGCCTGGAGTTCGGGTGGTAAGCAGTACTTC.